A selection of T cell receptor beta chains follows, all from one sample in a study of blood T cell repertoires in COVID-19. Libraries were prepared by immunoSEQ multiplex PCR; TCRdb keeps only in-frame clonotypes and omits some of them. Counted here are 220,000 or so clones, about 80% occurring once; the ten biggest clones make up 3%. Material: peripheral blood. The receptors were sampled from a woman aged 25 to 45 who had recovered from COVID-19. Each CDR3 is given with its conserved first and last residue. The D gene is left open where the match is weak. Part of the rows lack a size; the others show once, few, many or a class for expanded clones.

>NA|TRBJ1-5|TRBV9|NA
TGTGCCAGCAGCCCTTGGGGGGACGGCAATCAGCCCCAGCATTTT
CASSPWGDGNQPQHF
>NA|TRBJ1-2|TRBV28|TRBD1
TGTGCCAGCAGTAGACAGGGGGTTGGGGGCTACACCTTC
CASSRQGVGGYTF
>NA|TRBJ1-1|TRBV5-1|TRBD1
TGCGCCAGCAGCCCACCGGACAGGGATGAAGCTTTCTTT
CASSPPDRDEAFF
>NA|TRBJ2-2|TRBV6-5|TRBD1
TGTGCCAGCAGCACCACAGGGGGCTACACCGGGGAGCTGTTTTTT
CASSTTGGYTGELFF
>NA|TRBJ1-5|TRBV27|NA
TGTGCCAGCAGGCCCACAGGGCTAGGCAATCAGCCCCAGCATTTT
CASRPTGLGNQPQHF
>once|TRBJ2-1|TRBV7-7|TRBD2
TGTGCTAGCAGCTTAGTTCCGGGAGGCTACAATGAGCAGTTCTTC
CASSLVPGGYNEQFF
>NA|TRBJ2-3|TRBV13|NA
TGTGCCAGCAGCTCCGGCGGGAAACCCGTGGATACGCAGTATTTT
CASSSGGKPVDTQYF
>NA|TRBJ2-7|TRBV2|TRBD1
TGTGCCAGCAGGGCCGGGACAGGGGCCTACGAGCAGTACTTC
CASRAGTGAYEQYF
>NA|TRBJ1-1|TRBV6-5|NA
TGTGCCAGCAGTCCCCAAGACCGGGTGAACACTGAAGCTTTCTTT
CASSPQDRVNTEAFF
>once|TRBJ2-7|TRBV2|NA
TGTGCCAGCAGACTCGACGACTACTCCTACGAGCAGTACTTC
CASRLDDYSYEQYF
>NA|TRBJ1-5|TRBV5-8|NA
TGTGCCAGCAGCTTGTGGGGCTCTAGCAATCAGCCCCAGCATTTT
CASSLWGSSNQPQHF
>NA|TRBJ1-2|TRBV28|NA
TGTGCCAGCAGTTCGGTCTATGGCTACACCTTC
CASSSVYGYTF
>NA|TRBJ1-5|TRBV28|TRBD1
TGTGCCAGCAGTCCCGACAGGGATGGCAATCAGCCCCAGCATTTT
CASSPDRDGNQPQHF
>once|TRBJ2-1|TRBV9|TRBD2
TGTGCCAGCAGCTCCCTCGGGACTAGCGGGAGGAACAATGAGCAGTTCTTC
CASSSLGTSGRNNEQFF
>NA|TRBJ2-4|TRBV3-1/TRBV3-2|NA
TGTGCCAGCAGCCAAGCAACGAACCGGGACATGCTCCTAGCCAAAAACATTCAGTACTTC
CASSQATNRDMLLAKNIQYF
>NA|TRBJ1-1|TRBV11-2|TRBD1
TGTGCCAGCAGCTTGGACAGGGTTGGCACTGAAGCTTTCTTT
CASSLDRVGTEAFF
>NA|TRBJ2-2|TRBV5-4|TRBD2
TGTGCCAGCAGCTTGACGGGAGGGCCCTCCGGGGAGCTGTTTTTT
CASSLTGGPSGELFF
>NA|TRBJ1-2|TRBV4-1|NA
TGCGCCAGCAGCCAAGAAGTACAGGGAATCAACTATGGCTACACCTTC
CASSQEVQGINYGYTF
>NA|TRBJ2-1|TRBV10-3|TRBD2
TGTGCCATCAGTGAGGGACTAGCGGGAGGGAATGAGCAGTTCTTC
CAISEGLAGGNEQFF
>NA|TRBJ1-6|TRBV30|NA
TGTGCCTGGAGTGGAACGCTCCTAAGCTCCTATAATTCACCCCTCCACTTT
CAWSGTLLSSYNSPLHF
>NA|TRBJ2-3|TRBV11-2|NA
TGTGCCAGCAGCCGTACCCCCGGGCGGGACCGAGATACGCAGTATTTT
CASSRTPGRDRDTQYF
>NA|TRBJ1-5|TRBV28|TRBD1
TGTGCCAGCAGCCCGAACGACAGGGTCAATCAGCCCCAGCATTTT
CASSPNDRVNQPQHF
>NA|TRBJ1-1|TRBV19|NA
TGTGCCAGTAGTATCGACAGGAACACTGAAGCTTTCTTT
CASSIDRNTEAFF
>NA|TRBJ1-1|TRBV5-1|TRBD1
TGCGCCAGCAGCTTCGAGACAGGGACAAACACTGAAGCTTTCTTT
CASSFETGTNTEAFF